The 20 T cell receptor beta chains listed next were all sequenced from one sample in a study of blood T cells in healthy people across ages. Then a second PCR, running roughly 7 to 11 cycles, was carried out with a sample-barcoded 5' primer and a J-beta primer mix. In TCRdb, the 5' RACE reads were re-called with MiXCR into one record per CDR3 protein. The sample carries about 1.5 million distinct CDR3 sequences, 35% to 45% recorded once. Sequenced sample: blood. Receptors originate from a woman between 18 and 29 years old in good health.

The chain employs TRBV6-2 or TRBV6-3 and TRBJ1-2; D gene unclear. The V gene's germline CDR1 is MNHEY and CDR2 SVGEGT. The ends were cut back, 0 bases at V and 1 base at J, with 6 bases in the middle. CDR3 size: 14 residues. CDR3 region: CASSYSGSNYGYTF. CDR3 in DNA: TGTGCCAGCAGTTACTCCGGCAGTAACTATGGCTACACCTTC.

V and J are TRBV2 and TRBJ2-1; 11 nucleotides agree with TRBD2. Germline lookup yields CDR1 SNHLY and CDR2 FYNNEI. Unmatched junction bases numbered 3, after V lost 6 bases and J lost 8 bases. This CDR3 spans 13 amino acids. DNA of the CDR3: TGTGCCAGCAGGGGACTAGCGGCCGATGAGCAGTTCTTC. It yields the protein CASRGLAADEQFF. The full variable domain, with the rest looked up from reference TRBV2 and TRBJ2-1, is EPEVTQTPSHQVTQMGQEVILRCVPISNHLYFYWYRQILGQKVEFLVSFYNNEISEKSEIFDDQFSVERPDGSNFTLKIRSTKLEDSAMYFCASRGLAADEQFFGPGTRLTVL.

The J gene is TRBJ2-3, the V gene TRBV27, with TRBD2 identical over 9 bases. V lost 8 bases, J lost 3 bases, and 12 bases stayed unmatched. This CDR3 region has 16 residues. Germline V lookup: CDR1 MNHEY, CDR2 SMNVEV (reference sequence). This CDR3 reads CASGGGAGSATDTQYF. DNA of the CDR3: TGTGCCAGCGGCGGGGGGGCCGGGAGCGCGACAGATACGCAGTATTTT.

This clonotype was detected only a few times. V usage is TRBV4-3 and J usage is TRBJ2-5; no reliable D call. CDR3 length: 15 residues. V was clipped by 1 base and J by 2 bases, with 11 bases between them. The germline V gene has CDR1 LGHNA and CDR2 YSLEER. The CDR3 is CASSQVWLGQETQYF. CDR3 coding DNA: TGCGCCAGCAGCCAAGTATGGCTTGGGCAAGAGACCCAGTACTTC.

The chain is built from TRBV27 and TRBJ1-1, with D possibly TRBD1 on 5 matching bases. This CDR3 has 15 amino acids. With 3 bases removed from V and 5 bases from J, the gap between germline ends came to 16 bases. From germline, CDR1 is MNHEY and CDR2 SMNVEV (reference sequence). CDR3 region: CASSFGTLKSTEAFF. The CDR3 coding sequence is TGTGCCAGCAGTTTTGGGACGCTGAAATCTACTGAAGCTTTCTTT.

This clonotype has only a few counts. The rearrangement links TRBV4-2 to TRBJ1-4; D is uncertain. The CDR3 consists of 13 residues. The ends were cut back, 0 bases at V and 7 bases at J, with 6 bases in the middle. Germline CDR1 is LGHNA and CDR2 is YNFKEQ. CDR3 sequence reads: CASSQDPSEKLFF. As DNA, the CDR3 is TGTGCCAGCAGCCAAGATCCGTCTGAAAAACTGTTTTTT.

The rearrangement links TRBV9 to TRBJ1-1; 7 bases fit TRBD1. The trim removed 2 bases at V and 4 bases at J, leaving 5 bases unmatched. Germline V CDR1 and CDR2: SGDLS, YYNGEE. CDR3 size: 14 residues. The CDR3 sequence: CASSVTGASTEAFF. The CDR3 bases are TGTGCCAGCAGCGTTACAGGGGCGAGCACTGAAGCTTTCTTT. The full variable domain, in which reference TRBV9 and TRBJ1-1 provide the parts outside the CDR3, is DSGVTQTPKHLITATGQRVTLRCSPRSGDLSVYWYQQSLDQGLQFLIQYYNGEERAKGNILERFSAQQFPDLHSELNLSSLELGDSALYFCASSVTGASTEAFFGQGTRLTVV.

The CDR3 nucleotides are TGTGCCAGCAGTTCCGGACTCGGGTACCAAGAGACCCAGTACTTC. Its protein product is CASSSGLGYQETQYF. J is TRBJ2-5 and V is TRBV27; a possible D gene is TRBD2 (5 bases). From germline, CDR1 is MNHEY and CDR2 SMNVEV (reference sequence). V lost 4 bases and J 0 bases, leaving 12 bases between the germline ends. This CDR3 has 15 amino acids.

This clonotype was observed a handful of times. J is TRBJ1-1 and V is TRBV4-1; unclear D gene. V was pared by 1 base and J by 4 bases, with 19 bases between. CDR1 is MGHRA, CDR2 YSYEKL, per germline. This CDR3 has 17 residues. DNA for the CDR3: TGCGCCAGCAGCCAAGTCGCCCCGGGAGGAGGTGGCACTGAAGCTTTCTTT. It codes for CASSQVAPGGGGTEAFF.

This clonotype has a handful of counts. The J gene is TRBJ2-5, the V gene TRBV7-2; D gene unclear. This CDR3 comprises 16 residues. V was cut by 2 bases and J by 5 bases, with 18 bases left in between. Germline lookup yields CDR1 SGHTA and CDR2 FQGNSA. Here the CDR3 reads CASSLRPHGGLETQYF. CDR3 in DNA: TGTGCCAGCAGCTTAAGGCCCCATGGTGGTTTGGAGACCCAGTACTTC.

The rearrangement uses TRBV3-1 and TRBJ1-1, with D perhaps matching TRBD1 (6 bases). CDR3 size: 15 residues. Per germline, CDR1 LGHDT and CDR2 YNNKEL (reference sequence). V lost 3 bases and J 1 base, leaving 12 bases between the germline ends. CDR3 sequence (DNA): TGTGCCAGCAGCCATCCTAGGGGGGGGAACACTGAAGCTTTCTTT. Amino acid sequence: CASSHPRGGNTEAFF.

This clonotype was detected once. V and J are TRBV12-3 or TRBV12-4 and TRBJ2-3; 7 positions agree with TRBD1. V shed 6 bases, J shed 5 bases, and the junction held 11 bases outside the gene matches. This CDR3 comprises 15 residues. The CDR3 here is CASSVWGQPLDTQYF. CDR3 DNA: TGTGCCAGCAGCGTGTGGGGACAGCCATTAGATACGCAGTATTTT.

This clonotype was seen more than once but under ten times. The V gene is TRBV11-2, the J gene TRBJ2-1; D may be TRBD1 (6 bases). V lost 1 base, J lost 4 bases, and 8 bases lay in between. CDR1 and CDR2 from the germline V gene are SGHAT and FQNNGV. This CDR3 region has 14 residues. DNA of the CDR3: TGTGCCAGCAGCTTAGGGGGGCATTACAATGAGCAGTTCTTC. Translated: CASSLGGHYNEQFF.

Regarding this clonotype: The junction departs from germline at one end; a sequencing error may be responsible. The chain has TRBV4-3 and TRBJ2-6; maybe TRBD2 (6 bases). CDR1 is LGHNA and CDR2 is YSLEER in the germline V gene. The CDR3 is 17 amino acids. The CDR3 spells CAGSQDSGFSGANVLTF. The CDR3 DNA reads TGCGCCGGCAGCCAAGATAGCGGATTCTCTGGGGCCAACGTCCTGACTTTC.

This clonotype was seen many times. The rearrangement links TRBV20-1 to TRBJ2-3; D remains unclear. The CDR3 contains 14 residues. V shed 0 bases and J shed 6 bases, with 13 bases lying between them. Germline CDR1 reads DFQATT; CDR2 reads SNEGSKA (reference sequence). The CDR3 DNA is TGCAGTGCTAGAGAAGGGTTTTCATTGGATACGCAGTATTTT. Translating it yields CSAREGFSLDTQYF.

The CDR3 reads CASSKTGVDTQYF. As DNA, the CDR3 is TGTGCCAGCAGTAAGACAGGGGTTGATACGCAGTATTTT. The V and J genes are TRBV27 and TRBJ2-3; TRBD1 matches at 8 bases. After removal of 5 bases from V and 6 bases from J, the junction contained 4 bases not matched to a gene. The CDR3 runs 13 residues. From germline, CDR1 is MNHEY and CDR2 SMNVEV (reference sequence).

The chain's CDR3 is CASSRDRPHSPLHF. CDR3 in DNA: TGTGCCAGCAGTCGAGACAGGCCCCATTCACCCCTCCACTTT. The chain uses TRBV6-5 and TRBJ1-6; D may be TRBD1 (6 bases). This CDR3 comprises 14 residues. Germline V gene lookup returns CDR1 MNHEY and CDR2 SVGAGI. V dropped 5 bases and J dropped 8 bases, with 13 bases sitting between them.

In its sample, this clonotype was seen a few times. The J gene is TRBJ1-4, the V gene TRBV12-3 or TRBV12-4, with D possibly matching TRBD1 (5 bases). The V end lost 5 bases, the J end lost 0 bases, and 16 bases lay between the germline ends. The CDR3 has 17 residues. CDR3 sequence reads: CASSVDRQRSTNEKLFF. The CDR3 DNA is TGTGCCAGCAGTGTCGACAGACAACGCTCAACTAATGAAAAACTGTTTTTT.

This chain links TRBV29-1 with TRBJ2-3, with D perhaps matching TRBD2 (5 bases). The length of the CDR3 is 14 residues. The V end lost 0 bases, the J end lost 4 bases, and 11 bases lay between the germline ends. Germline values: CDR1 SQVTM, CDR2 ANQGSEA. The CDR3 here is CSVEDKGLADTQYF. The CDR3 DNA sequence: TGCAGCGTTGAAGATAAAGGACTCGCAGATACGCAGTATTTT.

The chain recombines TRBV11-2 with TRBJ2-7, with D maybe TRBD1 (6 bases). This CDR3 has 14 residues. CDR1 and CDR2 from the germline V gene are SGHAT and FQNNGV. V lost 4 bases and J lost 2, with 12 bases in between. CDR3: CASSSWDTPYEQYF. DNA for the CDR3: TGTGCCAGCAGCTCATGGGACACCCCCTACGAGCAGTACTTC. The full variable domain, in which reference TRBV11-2 and TRBJ2-7 provide the parts outside the CDR3, is EAGVAQSPRYKIIEKRQSVAFWCNPISGHATLYWYQQILGQGPKLLIQFQNNGVVDDSQLPKDRFSAERLKGVDSTLKIQPAKLEDSAVYLCASSSWDTPYEQYFGPGTRLTVT.